The 9 T cell receptor beta chains in this list originate from one sample, sequenced in a study of identical twins. TCRdb re-derived calls from the 5' RACE reads in MiXCR, one entry per CDR3 protein. The sample lists roughly 220,000 distinct CDR3 sequences, approximately 7.1% occurring once. These data were also reused for a study on T cells expressing NK-cell markers.

The material sequenced was CD8+ T cells sorted from blood. These receptors were taken from a woman between 18 and 29 years old in good health.

This clonotype occurred many times. The rearrangement links TRBV20-1 to TRBJ2-1; 9 bases map to TRBD2. The CDR3 runs 15 residues. The germline CDR1 and CDR2 sequences are DFQATT and SNEGSKA (reference sequence). With V trimmed by 5 bases and J by 4 bases, 9 bases remained unmatched. CDR3 nucleotides: TGCAGTGCTTTAGCGGGAGAGGCGATGTACAATGAGCAGTTCTTC. Protein product: CSALAGEAMYNEQFF.

The chain links TRBV10-3 to TRBJ2-5; 7 nucleotides match TRBD1. Trimming cost V 8 bases and J 1 base; bases outside gene matches: 13. Per germline, CDR1 ENHRY and CDR2 SYGVKD. The CDR3 consists of 16 residues. CDR3 sequence reads: CAIVWALQGIQETQYF. DNA of the CDR3: TGTGCCATCGTCTGGGCTTTACAGGGGATCCAAGAGACCCAGTACTTC.

This clonotype was detected ten times or more. The rearrangement joins TRBV12-3 or TRBV12-4 to TRBJ2-2; D is unclear. Trimming pared 6 bases from V and 7 bases from J, leaving 9 bases between. This CDR3 is built from 12 residues. The CDR3, as DNA: TGTGCCAGCAGCCATATGGGCGGGGAGCTGTTTTTT. Translated: CASSHMGGELFF.

This clonotype came up many times. The rearrangement joins TRBV5-1 to TRBJ1-1, with 9 positions matching TRBD1. Germline CDR1 reads SGHRS; CDR2 reads YFSETQ. The CDR3 has 14 residues. J gave up 6 bases and V 4 bases, and 7 bases lay outside the gene matches. For the CDR3, the DNA is TGCGCCAGCAGCAAGGACAGGGGCGTTTCTGAAGCTTTCTTT. It yields the protein CASSKDRGVSEAFF.

The chain links TRBV7-9 to TRBJ2-1; D perhaps matches TRBD1 (5 bases). CDR1 SEHNR and CDR2 FQNEAQ come from the germline V gene (reference sequence). Trimming removed 2 bases from V and 7 bases from J, with 18 bases in between. The CDR3 sequence is 16 residues long. The CDR3 is CASSLMQGAVLNEQFF. CDR3 bases: TGTGCCAGCAGCTTAATGCAAGGGGCGGTTTTAAATGAGCAGTTCTTC.

The chain uses TRBV6-1 and TRBJ2-3; unclear D gene. V gave up 4 bases and J gave up 0 bases, with 17 bases separating them. Germline CDR1 reads MNHNS; CDR2 reads SASEGT. The CDR3 sequence is 17 residues long. The DNA of the CDR3 is TGTGCCAGCAGTGCATTCGGCTCGGTGGCTAGCACAGATACGCAGTATTTT. Translation: CASSAFGSVASTDTQYF.

The chain joins TRBV5-6 to TRBJ2-7; 7 bases match TRBD1. Germline CDR1 is SGHDT and CDR2 is YYEEEE. This CDR3 contains 15 residues. V shed 0 bases, J shed 0 bases, and the junction held 3 bases outside the gene matches. CDR3 nucleotide sequence: TGTGCCAGCAGCTTGGGAGGGGACAGCTCCTACGAGCAGTACTTC. Translated: CASSLGGDSSYEQYF.

This chain connects TRBV7-9 to TRBJ2-7; D perhaps matches TRBD1 (5 bases). This CDR3 region has 15 residues. Trimming removed 0 bases at V and 2 bases at J, with 11 bases between. Germline V gene data show CDR1 as SEHNR and CDR2 as FQNEAQ (reference sequence). In DNA, the CDR3 is TGTGCCAGCAGCTTAGCAATCAGGGATCCCTACGAGCAGTACTTC. Its translation is CASSLAIRDPYEQYF.

This rearrangement joins TRBV29-1 to TRBJ1-1; tentatively, D is TRBD1 (6 bases). Trimming pared 0 bases from V and 5 bases from J, leaving 16 bases between. The CDR3 runs to 15 residues. Germline V lookup: CDR1 SQVTM, CDR2 ANQGSEA. The CDR3 nucleotides read TGCAGCGTTGAAGATAAGAATGGGGGCAAGACTGAAGCTTTCTTT. This sequence encodes CSVEDKNGGKTEAFF. The variable domain in full, completed from reference TRBV29-1 and TRBJ1-1, reads SAVISQKPSRDICQRGTSLTIQCQVDSQVTMMFWYRQQPGQSLTLIATANQGSEATYESGFVIDKFPISRPNLTFSTLTVSNMSPEDSSIYLCSVEDKNGGKTEAFFGQGTRLTVV.